One sample yielded the 22 T cell receptor beta chains listed below, sequenced in a study of blood T cell repertoires in COVID-19 (dated by TCRdb to the early 2020s). Library prep was done by the immunoSEQ multiplex PCR assay. Here the immuneACCESS table is served through TCRdb, limited to in-frame sequences with V and J called. Missing clones are a known gap in these copies; in checked studies unresolved V genes cover under half, and the rest lacks a known reason. Within this sample are under 300,000 clones, with approximately 82% of them counted one time only. The top ten clones comprise under 5.5% of the sample. Sequenced input: peripheral blood. The source is a man in his 60s who had recovered from COVID-19.

This clone is a singleton in its sample. This rearrangement joins TRBV19 to TRBJ2-1; perhaps TRBD2 as D (6 bases). V gave up 5 bases and J gave up 10 bases, with 12 bases separating them. This CDR3 contains 12 residues. The V gene's germline CDR1 is LNHDA and CDR2 SQIVND (reference sequence). This CDR3 reads CASSGRDSEQFF. The CDR3 DNA sequence: TGTGCCAGTAGTGGCCGGGACTCCGAGCAGTTCTTC.

The CDR3 nucleotides read TGTGCCAGCAGCTTGGGACAGGGTAAGACTGAAGCTTTCTTT. Amino acids: CASSLGQGKTEAFF. This chain connects TRBV5-4 to TRBJ1-1; TRBD1 matches 7 bases. From germline, CDR1 is SGHNT and CDR2 YYREEE (reference sequence). The CDR3 extends over 14 amino acids. V trimming: 0 bases; J trimming: 5 bases; junction bases outside the gene matches: 4.

J is TRBJ1-4 and V is TRBV5-1; D gene uncertain. The V and J ends lost 4 bases and 3 bases respectively, with 13 bases between them. The CDR3 spans 15 residues. The germline CDR1 and CDR2 sequences are SGHRS and YFSETQ. The DNA of the CDR3 is TGCGCCAGCAGCCCCCTGTTGGCAGCTAATGAAAAACTGTTTTTT. It yields the protein CASSPLLAANEKLFF.

The chain's CDR3 is CATSDWLAGGGAGTDTQYF. CDR3 DNA: TGTGCCACCAGTGATTGGCTAGCGGGAGGGGGAGCGGGCACAGATACGCAGTATTTT. The chain recombines TRBV24-1 with TRBJ2-3, with 12 bases aligning to TRBD2. The J segment lost 1 base and the V segment lost 2 bases, leaving 9 bases of the junction unmatched. Germline values: CDR1 KGHDR, CDR2 SFDVKD. This CDR3 comprises 19 residues.

By sample fraction, this clone is medium-sized. V is TRBV7-9 and J is TRBJ2-1; the match to TRBD2 covers 8 bases. Germline CDR1 and CDR2: SEHNR and FQNEAQ (reference sequence). The CDR3 extends over 15 amino acids. J gave up 7 bases and V 3 bases, and 8 bases lay outside the gene matches. CDR3 residues: CASSFVRGGPNEQFF. The CDR3 DNA reads as TGTGCCAGCAGCTTCGTCCGGGGGGGCCCAAATGAGCAGTTCTTC.

V gene TRBV9 combines with J gene TRBJ2-4; D unclear. The CDR3 loop spans 16 amino acids. Trimming removed 0 bases from V and 5 bases from J, with 15 bases in between. CDR1 SGDLS and CDR2 YYNGEE come from the germline V gene. CDR3 sequence reads: CASSVAIWSGENIQYF. The CDR3 DNA follows: TGTGCCAGCAGCGTAGCCATATGGTCCGGAGAAAACATTCAGTACTTC. The whole variable domain, remainder taken from reference TRBV9 and TRBJ2-4, is DSGVTQTPKHLITATGQRVTLRCSPRSGDLSVYWYQQSLDQGLQFLIQYYNGEERAKGNILERFSAQQFPDLHSELNLSSLELGDSALYFCASSVAIWSGENIQYFGAGTRLSVL.

The V and J genes are TRBV30 and TRBJ2-1; a possible D gene is TRBD2 (6 bases). Trimming removed 2 bases from V and 12 bases from J, with 11 bases in between. The CDR3 is 11 amino acids. CDR1 and CDR2 (germline): GTSNPN, SVGIG (reference sequence). CDR3 sequence: CAWSKMGGQFF. DNA for the CDR3: TGTGCCTGGAGTAAGATGGGGGGGCAGTTCTTC.

The chain uses TRBV3-1 (or the pseudogene TRBV3-2) and TRBJ2-3, with D perhaps TRBD2 (7 bases). The CDR3 extends over 17 amino acids. From germline, CDR1 is LGHDT and CDR2 YNNKEL (reference sequence). V was pared by 0 bases and J by 0 bases, with 13 bases between. Here the CDR3 DNA reads TGTGCCAGCAGCCAAGATTCGGGGGGCCATAGCACAGATACGCAGTATTTT. Its protein is CASSQDSGGHSTDTQYF.

The chain combines TRBV3-1 (or the pseudogene TRBV3-2) with TRBJ1-4, with TRBD1 identical over 12 bases. Germline CDR1 is LGHDT and CDR2 is YNNKEL (reference sequence). V was pared by 3 bases and J by 3 bases, with 5 bases of the junction left unmatched. This CDR3 is built from 17 residues. The CDR3 region is CASSQRDRGRANEKLFF. CDR3 coding DNA: TGTGCCAGCAGCCAGCGGGACAGGGGGCGTGCTAATGAAAAACTGTTTTTT.

The chain joins TRBV7-9 to TRBJ2-5, with no clear D. Trimming pared 6 bases from V and 5 bases from J, leaving 7 bases between. The CDR3 is made up of 11 amino acids. Germline V gene lookup returns CDR1 SEHNR and CDR2 FQNEAQ (reference sequence). The CDR3 protein is CASRQWETQYF. CDR3 in DNA: TGTGCCAGCAGACAGTGGGAGACCCAGTACTTC.

The J gene is TRBJ1-4, the V gene TRBV11-2, with D unclear. The CDR3 contains 16 residues. The germline V gene encodes CDR1 SGHAT and CDR2 FQNNGV. V was cut by 1 base and J by 2 bases, with 11 bases left in between. In DNA form, the CDR3 reads TGTGCCAGCAGCTTAGGGTCGCAGGTGACTAATGAAAAACTGTTTTTT. This sequence encodes CASSLGSQVTNEKLFF.

This clone turned up a few times. This chain joins TRBV5-6 and TRBJ1-4; possible D gene TRBD1, 5 bases. The CDR3 is made up of 15 amino acids. The germline V gene encodes CDR1 SGHDT and CDR2 YYEEEE. V was trimmed by 0 bases and J by 7 bases, leaving 13 bases between them. The CDR3 loop is CASSLEAGRGEKLFF. CDR3 nucleotide sequence: TGTGCCAGCAGCTTGGAAGCGGGGCGCGGTGAAAAACTGTTTTTT.

The chain uses TRBV2 and TRBJ1-4; possible D gene TRBD1, 5 bases. V was clipped by 7 bases and J by 8 bases, with 17 bases between them. Germline V gene lookup returns CDR1 SNHLY and CDR2 FYNNEI. The CDR3 loop spans 14 amino acids. The CDR3 DNA sequence: TGTGCCAGCATCCGCGGGGCCGGAGGGGAAAAACTGTTTTTT. Translation: CASIRGAGGEKLFF.

This clone was recorded a few times. The chain couples TRBV19 to TRBJ1-2; no reliable D call. The CDR3 sequence is 13 residues long. Germline-derived CDR1 and CDR2 are LNHDA and SQIVND (reference sequence). V lost 9 bases, J lost 4 bases, and 15 bases lay in between. CDR3: CASSYGGSYGYTF. The CDR3 nucleotides read TGTGCCAGCTCCTACGGCGGCAGCTATGGCTACACCTTC.

The chain carries TRBV18 and TRBJ1-2; 9 bases are a match to TRBD1. CDR3 length equals 19 residues. The V and J ends lost 6 bases and 4 bases, in that order; junction bases with no gene match: 21. In germline, CDR1 is KGHSH, CDR2 LQKENI. The CDR3 DNA sequence: TGTGCCAGCTCCCCTACGATTAAGGCAACAGGGGGCCCTGGCTATGGCTACACCTTC. This gives the protein CASSPTIKATGGPGYGYTF.

The genes are TRBV6-5 and TRBJ1-3; no clear D. The CDR3 has 15 residues. Germline CDR1 MNHEY, CDR2 SVGAGI. V was pared by 8 bases and J by 0 bases, with 14 bases between. Here the CDR3 DNA reads TGTGCCAGCTCCCCCCGCAGAGGCTCTGGAAACACCATATATTTT. Amino acids: CASSPRRGSGNTIYF.

The chain links TRBV10-3 to TRBJ1-2, with D possibly matching TRBD1 (6 bases). Germline CDR1 ENHRY, CDR2 SYGVKD. The CDR3 length is 15 residues. Trimming removed 2 bases at V and 8 bases at J, with 18 bases between. This CDR3 reads CAISEPRQAIQGYTF. The CDR3 DNA reads as TGTGCCATCAGTGAGCCCAGACAGGCCATACAAGGCTACACCTTC.

This clone was seen only once. The chain links TRBV10-1 to TRBJ2-5; a weak D match, TRBD1 (5 bases). The germline V and J ends were trimmed by 6 bases and 2 bases, with 16 bases remaining between them. Germline lookup yields CDR1 WNHNN and CDR2 SYGVQD (reference sequence). There are 15 residues in the CDR3. The CDR3 sequence: CASSPNRFRQETQYF. CDR3 bases: TGCGCCAGCAGCCCGAACAGGTTTCGGCAAGAGACCCAGTACTTC.

This clone was observed a few times. V gene TRBV5-1 combines with J gene TRBJ1-2, with a weak D call TRBD1 (5 bases). Between the trimmed V and J ends, which lost 0 bases and 3 bases, there was a span of 9 bases. CDR1 and CDR2 from the germline V gene are SGHRS and YFSETQ. The CDR3 loop spans 14 amino acids. The CDR3 sequence: CASSLVTGYYGYTF. The CDR3 DNA sequence: TGCGCCAGCAGCTTGGTAACAGGCTACTATGGCTACACCTTC.

The chain is built from TRBV6-6 and TRBJ2-3; the match to TRBD2 covers 7 bases. The CDR3 spans 13 residues. J was trimmed by 6 bases and V by 10 bases; bases with no gene match: 10. The germline V gene has CDR1 MNHNY and CDR2 SVGAGI (reference sequence). In nucleotides, the CDR3 is TGTGCCACAAACAGCGGGACCCCGGATACGCAGTATTTT. The encoded protein is CATNSGTPDTQYF.

V gene TRBV11-3 combines with J gene TRBJ1-6; 8 positions match TRBD1. CDR3 length: 20 residues. In germline, CDR1 is SGHNT, CDR2 YENEEA. Losses at the gene ends were 4 bases for V and 8 bases for J; bases not matched to a gene: 22. CDR3 coding DNA: TGTGCCAGCAGCTGGACAATGGAGGCTGACAGGGGCTCGTGGGATTCACCCCTCCACTTT. It codes for CASSWTMEADRGSWDSPLHF.

The chain carries TRBV13 and TRBJ1-5; perhaps TRBD1 as D (5 bases). This CDR3 region has 12 residues. From germline, CDR1 is PRHDT and CDR2 FYEKMQ (reference sequence). Trimming pared 3 bases from V and 6 bases from J, leaving 6 bases between. CDR3: CASSLGGQPQHF. The CDR3 nucleotides are TGTGCCAGCAGCTTGGGGGGTCAGCCCCAGCATTTT.